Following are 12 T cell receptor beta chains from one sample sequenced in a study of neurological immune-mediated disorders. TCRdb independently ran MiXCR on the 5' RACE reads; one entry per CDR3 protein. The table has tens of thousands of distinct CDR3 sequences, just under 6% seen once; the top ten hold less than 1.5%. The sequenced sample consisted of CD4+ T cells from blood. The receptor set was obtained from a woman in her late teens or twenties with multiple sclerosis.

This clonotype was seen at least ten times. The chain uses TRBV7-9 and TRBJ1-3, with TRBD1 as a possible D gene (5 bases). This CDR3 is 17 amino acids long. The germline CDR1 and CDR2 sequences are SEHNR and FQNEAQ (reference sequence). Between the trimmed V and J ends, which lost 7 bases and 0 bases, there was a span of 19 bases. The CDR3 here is CASTIDRGSHSGNTIYF. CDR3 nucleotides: TGTGCCAGCACCATAGACCGGGGGAGCCACTCTGGAAACACCATATATTTT.

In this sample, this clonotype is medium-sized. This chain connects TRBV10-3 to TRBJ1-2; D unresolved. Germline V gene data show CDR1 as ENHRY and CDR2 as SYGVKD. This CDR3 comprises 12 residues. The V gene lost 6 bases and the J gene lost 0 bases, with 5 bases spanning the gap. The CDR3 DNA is TGTGCCATCAGGGACTCTAACTATGGCTACACCTTC. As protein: CAIRDSNYGYTF.

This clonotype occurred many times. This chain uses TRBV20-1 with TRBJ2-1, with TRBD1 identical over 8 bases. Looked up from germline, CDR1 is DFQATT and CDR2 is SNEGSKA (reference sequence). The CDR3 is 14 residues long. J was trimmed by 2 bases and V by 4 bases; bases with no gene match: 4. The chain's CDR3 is CSAKTGGAYNEQFF. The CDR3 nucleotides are TGCAGTGCTAAAACAGGGGGTGCCTACAATGAGCAGTTCTTC.

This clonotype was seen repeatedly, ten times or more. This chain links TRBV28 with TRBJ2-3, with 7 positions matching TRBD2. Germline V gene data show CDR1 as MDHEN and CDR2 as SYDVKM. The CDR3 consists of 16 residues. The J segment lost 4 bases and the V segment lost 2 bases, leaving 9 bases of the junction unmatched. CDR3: CASSLSGGSISDTQYF. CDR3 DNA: TGTGCCAGCAGTTTAAGCGGCGGGAGCATATCAGATACGCAGTATTTT.

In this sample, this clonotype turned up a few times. CDR3 region: CASRRKPRGADTQYF. Written as DNA, the CDR3 is TGTGCCAGCAGGCGAAAGCCAAGGGGGGCAGATACGCAGTATTTT. The chain joins TRBV28 to TRBJ2-3; D assignment may be TRBD1 or TRBD2 (6 bases each). Trimming left V 6 bases short and J 4 bases short, with 17 bases between. The CDR3 loop spans 15 amino acids. CDR1 and CDR2 (germline): MDHEN, SYDVKM.

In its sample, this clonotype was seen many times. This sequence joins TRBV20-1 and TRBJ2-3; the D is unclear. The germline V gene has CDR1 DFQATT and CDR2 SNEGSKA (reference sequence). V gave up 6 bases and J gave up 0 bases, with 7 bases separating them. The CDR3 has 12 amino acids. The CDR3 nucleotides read TGCAGTGCACGCCCTAGCACAGATACGCAGTATTTT. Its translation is CSARPSTDTQYF.

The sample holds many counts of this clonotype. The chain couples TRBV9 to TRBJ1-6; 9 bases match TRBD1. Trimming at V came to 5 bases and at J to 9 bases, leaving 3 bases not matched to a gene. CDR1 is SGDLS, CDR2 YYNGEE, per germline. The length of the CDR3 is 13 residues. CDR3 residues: CASRGTGSSPLHF. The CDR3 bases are TGTGCCAGCAGGGGGACAGGGAGTTCACCCCTCCACTTT.

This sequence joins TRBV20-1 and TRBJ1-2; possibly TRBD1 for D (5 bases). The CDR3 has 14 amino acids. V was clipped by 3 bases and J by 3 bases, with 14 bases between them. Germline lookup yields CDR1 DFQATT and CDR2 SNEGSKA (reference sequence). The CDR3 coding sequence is TGCAGTGCTAGCGGGGCAGAATCATACTATGGCTACACCTTC. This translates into CSASGAESYYGYTF.

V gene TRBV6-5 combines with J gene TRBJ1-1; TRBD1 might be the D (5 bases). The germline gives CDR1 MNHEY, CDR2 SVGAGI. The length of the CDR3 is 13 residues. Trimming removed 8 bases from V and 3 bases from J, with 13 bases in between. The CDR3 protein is CASRLGGDTEAFF. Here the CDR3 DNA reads TGTGCCAGCCGCCTCGGGGGAGACACTGAAGCTTTCTTT.

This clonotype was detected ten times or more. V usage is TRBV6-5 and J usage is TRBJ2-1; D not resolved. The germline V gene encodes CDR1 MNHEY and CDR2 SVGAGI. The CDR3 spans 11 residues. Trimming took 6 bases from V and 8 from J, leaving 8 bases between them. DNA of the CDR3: TGTGCCAGCAGAGCCCTGGATGAGCAGTTCTTC. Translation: CASRALDEQFF.

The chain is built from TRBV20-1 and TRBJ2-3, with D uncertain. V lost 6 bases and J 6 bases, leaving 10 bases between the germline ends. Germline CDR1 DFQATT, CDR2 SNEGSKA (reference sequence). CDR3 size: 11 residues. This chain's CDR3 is CSAVRKDTQYF. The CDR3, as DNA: TGCAGTGCAGTCAGAAAGGATACGCAGTATTTT.

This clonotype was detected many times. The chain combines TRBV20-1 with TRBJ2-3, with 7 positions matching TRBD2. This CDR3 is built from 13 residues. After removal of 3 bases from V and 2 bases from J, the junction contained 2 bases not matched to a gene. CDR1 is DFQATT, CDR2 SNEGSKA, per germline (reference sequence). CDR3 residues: CSASGGNTDTQYF. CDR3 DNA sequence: TGCAGTGCTAGCGGGGGGAACACAGATACGCAGTATTTT.